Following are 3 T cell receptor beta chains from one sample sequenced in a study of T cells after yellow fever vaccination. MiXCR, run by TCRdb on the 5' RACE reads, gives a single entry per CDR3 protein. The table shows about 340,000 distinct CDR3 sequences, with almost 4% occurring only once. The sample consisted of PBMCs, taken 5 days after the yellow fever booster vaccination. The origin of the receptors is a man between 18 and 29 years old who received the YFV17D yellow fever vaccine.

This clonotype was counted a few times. The CDR3 loop is CASLRGGNSYNEQFF. As DNA, the CDR3 is TGTGCTAGCCTGCGCGGGGGGAACTCCTACAATGAGCAGTTCTTC. J is TRBJ2-1 and V is TRBV12-5, with TRBD2 matching over 8 bases. The germline CDR1 and CDR2 sequences are LGHNT and FRNRAP. The CDR3 covers 15 residues. V lost 9 bases, J lost 0 bases, and 7 bases stayed unmatched.

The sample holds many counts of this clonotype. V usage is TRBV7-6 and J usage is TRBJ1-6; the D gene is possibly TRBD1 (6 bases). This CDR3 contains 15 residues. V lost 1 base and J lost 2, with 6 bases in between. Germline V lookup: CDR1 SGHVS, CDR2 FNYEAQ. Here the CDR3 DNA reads TGTGCCAGCAGCTTAGAGGGGGCCTATAATTCACCCCTCCACTTT. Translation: CASSLEGAYNSPLHF.

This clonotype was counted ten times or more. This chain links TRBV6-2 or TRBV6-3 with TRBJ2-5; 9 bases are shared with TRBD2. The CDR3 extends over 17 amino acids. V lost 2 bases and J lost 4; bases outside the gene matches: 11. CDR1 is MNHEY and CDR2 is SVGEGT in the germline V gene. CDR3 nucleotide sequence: TGTGCCAGCAGTTACGACGGTAGCGGGGGTTGGGCAGAGACCCAGTACTTC. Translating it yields CASSYDGSGGWAETQYF.